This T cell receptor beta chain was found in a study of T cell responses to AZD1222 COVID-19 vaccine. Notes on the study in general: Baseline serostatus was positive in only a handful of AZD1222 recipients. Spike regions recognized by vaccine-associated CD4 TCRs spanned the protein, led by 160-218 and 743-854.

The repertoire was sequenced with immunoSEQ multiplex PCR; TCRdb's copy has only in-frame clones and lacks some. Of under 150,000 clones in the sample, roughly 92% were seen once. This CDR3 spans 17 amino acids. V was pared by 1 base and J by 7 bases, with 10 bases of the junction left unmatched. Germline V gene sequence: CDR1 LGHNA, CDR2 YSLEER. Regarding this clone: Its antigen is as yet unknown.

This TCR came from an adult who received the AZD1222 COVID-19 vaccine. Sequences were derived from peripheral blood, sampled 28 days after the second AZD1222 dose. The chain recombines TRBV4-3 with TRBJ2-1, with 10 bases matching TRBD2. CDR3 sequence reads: CASSQGRYSGGANEQFF. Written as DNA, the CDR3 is TGCGCCAGCAGCCAAGGCCGTTACAGCGGGGGGGCAAATGAGCAGTTCTTC.